This entry concerns a single T cell receptor beta chain. Its antigen is unknown. A sample-barcoded 5' primer and a J-beta primer mix were used in a second PCR of about 6 to 12 cycles. TCRdb analysed the 5' RACE reads with MiXCR anew, one entry per CDR3 protein. The sample yields hundreds of thousands of distinct CDR3 sequences, approximately 35% seen once. Drawing of peripheral blood yielded roughly 9.8 milliliters from each donor. Germline V gives CDR1 SEHNR, CDR2 FQNEAQ (reference sequence). Trimming took off 5 bases at V and 5 bases at J, with 19 bases between the two ends. CDR3 length: 16 amino acids. The data derive from a study of blood T cells in healthy people across ages. Points from the study as a whole: Naive T cell percentage and TCR beta diversity correlated strongly.

The sequence was collected from a man aged 18 to 30 in good health. Sequencing input: blood. The chain employs TRBV7-9 and TRBJ2-1, with D unresolved. The CDR3 loop is CASSGRFGLAHNEQFF. The CDR3 DNA is TGTGCCAGCAGCGGCCGGTTTGGGCTGGCCCACAATGAGCAGTTCTTC.